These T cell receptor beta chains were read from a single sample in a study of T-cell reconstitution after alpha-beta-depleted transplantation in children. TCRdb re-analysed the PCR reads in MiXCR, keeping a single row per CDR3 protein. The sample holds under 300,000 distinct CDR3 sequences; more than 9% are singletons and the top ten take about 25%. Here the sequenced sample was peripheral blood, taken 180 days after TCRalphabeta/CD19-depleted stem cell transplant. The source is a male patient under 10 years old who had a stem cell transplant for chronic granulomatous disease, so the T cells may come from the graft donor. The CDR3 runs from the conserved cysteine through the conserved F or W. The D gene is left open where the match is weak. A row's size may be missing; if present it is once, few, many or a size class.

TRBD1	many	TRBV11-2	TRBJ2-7	CASSLGFLQGAHEQYF	TGTGCCAGCAGCTTAGGCTTTCTGCAGGGGGCCCACGAGCAGTACTTC
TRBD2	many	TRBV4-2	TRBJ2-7	CASSQNTGTSDEQYF	TGTGCCAGCAGCCAAAATACCGGGACTAGCGACGAGCAGTACTTC
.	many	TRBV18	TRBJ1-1	CASSPPWVDWAFF	TGTGCCAGCTCACCACCGTGGGTAGACTGGGCTTTCTTT
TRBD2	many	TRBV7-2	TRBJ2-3	CASSLGGGDTDTQYF	TGTGCCAGCAGCTTAGGCGGGGGGGACACAGATACGCAGTATTTT
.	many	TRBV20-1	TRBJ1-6	CSVGSYNSPLHF	TGCAGTGTGGGCTCCTATAATTCACCCCTCCACTTT
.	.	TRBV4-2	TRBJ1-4	CASSQGTATNEKLFF	TGTGCCAGCAGCCAAGGGACCGCAACTAATGAAAAACTGTTTTTT
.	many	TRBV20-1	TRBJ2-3	CSASRPGVGTQYF	TGCAGTGCTAGTCGTCCAGGGGTCGGTACGCAGTATTTT
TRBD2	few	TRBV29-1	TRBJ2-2	CSVVSNIGAGVTGELFF	TGCAGCGTTGTGTCAAATATTGGAGCGGGGGTCACCGGGGAGCTGTTTTTT
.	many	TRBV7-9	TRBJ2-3	CASSSSQTSQKEEYF	TGTGCCAGCAGCTCCTCCCAAACCTCCCAAAAAGAGGAGTATTTT
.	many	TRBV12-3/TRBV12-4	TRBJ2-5	CASSFRQGQETQYF	TGTGCCAGCAGTTTTCGGCAGGGGCAAGAGACCCAGTACTTC
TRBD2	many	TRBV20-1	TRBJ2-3	CSARDGRGVLMDGTQYF	TGCAGTGCTAGAGATGGGCGGGGGGTCTTGATGGACGGTACGCAGTATTTT
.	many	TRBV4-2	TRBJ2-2	CASSQGFLLLNTGELFF	TGTGCCAGCAGCCAAGGTTTCCTCCTCCTGAACACCGGGGAGCTGTTTTTT
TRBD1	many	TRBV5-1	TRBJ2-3	CASSSRQGSTDTQYF	TGCGCCAGCAGCTCCCGACAGGGAAGCACAGATACGCAGTATTTT
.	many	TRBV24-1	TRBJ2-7	CATSDHGEGYEQYF	TGTGCCACCAGTGATCACGGAGAGGGCTACGAGCAGTACTTC
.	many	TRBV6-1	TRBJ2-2	CASSRNSPATGELFF	TGTGCCAGCAGTAGGAACAGCCCGGCCACCGGGGAGCTGTTTTTT
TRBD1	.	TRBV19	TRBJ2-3	CASSIRDRGIDTQYF	TGTGCCAGTAGTATCCGGGACAGGGGGATAGATACGCAGTATTTT
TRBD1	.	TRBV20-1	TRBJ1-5	CSARGDRGRGGNQPQHF	TGCAGTGCTAGAGGGGACAGGGGCCGGGGGGGCAATCAGCCCCAGCATTTT
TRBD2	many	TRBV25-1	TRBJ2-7	CASSGDRETSGSPYEQYF	TGTGCCAGCAGTGGAGACAGAGAGACTAGCGGGAGCCCCTACGAGCAGTACTTC